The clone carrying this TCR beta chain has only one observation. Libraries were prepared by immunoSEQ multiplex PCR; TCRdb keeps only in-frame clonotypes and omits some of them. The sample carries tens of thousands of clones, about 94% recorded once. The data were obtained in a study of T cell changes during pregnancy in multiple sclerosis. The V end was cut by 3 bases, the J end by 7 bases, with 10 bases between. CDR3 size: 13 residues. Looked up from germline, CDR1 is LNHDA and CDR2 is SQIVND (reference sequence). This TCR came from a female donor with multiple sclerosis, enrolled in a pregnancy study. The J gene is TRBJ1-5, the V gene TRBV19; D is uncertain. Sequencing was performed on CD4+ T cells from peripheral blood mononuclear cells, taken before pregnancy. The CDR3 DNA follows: TGTGCCAGTAGTATTTCCGGTTTCCAGCCCCAGCATTTT. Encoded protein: CASSISGFQPQHF.